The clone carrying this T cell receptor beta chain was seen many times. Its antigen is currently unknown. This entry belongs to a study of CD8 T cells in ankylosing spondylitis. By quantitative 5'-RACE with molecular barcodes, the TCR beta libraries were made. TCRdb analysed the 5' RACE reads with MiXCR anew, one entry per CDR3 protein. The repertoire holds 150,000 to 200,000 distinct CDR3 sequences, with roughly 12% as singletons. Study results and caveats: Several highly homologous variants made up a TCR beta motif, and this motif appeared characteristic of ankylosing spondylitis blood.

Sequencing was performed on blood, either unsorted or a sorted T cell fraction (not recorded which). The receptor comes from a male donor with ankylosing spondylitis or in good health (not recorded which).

CDR3 sequence reads: CASKGVNSPLHF. The DNA for the CDR3 is TGTGCCAGCAAGGGGGTTAATTCACCCCTCCACTTT. The genes are TRBV2 and TRBJ1-6; a weak D match, TRBD1 (6 bases). The CDR3 consists of 12 residues. CDR1 SNHLY and CDR2 FYNNEI come from the germline V gene. V was cut by 7 bases and J by 6 bases, with 7 bases left in between. Full variable domain (remainder filled in from reference TRBV2 and TRBJ1-6): EPEVTQTPSHQVTQMGQEVILRCVPISNHLYFYWYRQILGQKVEFLVSFYNNEISEKSEIFDDQFSVERPDGSNFTLKIRSTKLEDSAMYFCASKGVNSPLHFGNGTRLTVT.